The 11 T cell receptor beta chains reported below all come from one sample, sequenced in a study of shared clonotypes between healthy human individuals. Libraries were prepared by immunoSEQ multiplex PCR; TCRdb keeps only in-frame clonotypes and omits some of them. The sample holds hundreds of thousands of clones, about three quarters seen once. The sample taken for sequencing was memory CD4+ T cells sorted from blood. As for subset: CD45RA-negative fraction. The receptors shown here come from a woman aged 30 to 39 in good health.

The table lists this clone with a few counts. V usage is TRBV2 and J usage is TRBJ2-1; D is uncertain. V dropped 5 bases and J dropped 8 bases, with 19 bases sitting between them. The CDR3 extends over 15 amino acids. Germline V CDR1 and CDR2: SNHLY, FYNNEI. The CDR3 coding sequence is TGTGCCAGCAGTTCCCGCCAAGCTGCAAGGCATGAGCAGTTCTTC. Translating it yields CASSSRQAARHEQFF.

V gene TRBV2 combines with J gene TRBJ2-5; TRBD2 agrees at 11 bases. Germline CDR1 and CDR2: SNHLY and FYNNEI. This CDR3 region has 14 residues. The V and J ends lost 10 bases and 4 bases, in that order; junction bases with no gene match: 8. The CDR3 DNA follows: TGTGCCACTTTAGCGGGAGGGCCCGGAGAGACCCAGTACTTC. Translation: CATLAGGPGETQYF. Drawing the rest from reference TRBV2 and TRBJ2-5, the complete variable domain is EPEVTQTPSHQVTQMGQEVILRCVPISNHLYFYWYRQILGQKVEFLVSFYNNEISEKSEIFDDQFSVERPDGSNFTLKIRSTKLEDSAMYFCATLAGGPGETQYFGPGTRLLVL.

This chain connects TRBV27 to TRBJ2-1; D is unclear. The CDR3 spans 16 residues. Germline CDR1 is MNHEY and CDR2 is SMNVEV (reference sequence). The V end lost 0 bases, the J end lost 0 bases, and 9 bases lay between the germline ends. As DNA, the CDR3 is TGTGCCAGCAGTTTATCCCGACTTAGCTCCTACAATGAGCAGTTCTTC. Its protein is CASSLSRLSSYNEQFF.

The chain is built from TRBV27 and TRBJ2-7; 15 bases are a match to TRBD2. The CDR3 totals 19 residues. The V segment lost 2 bases and the J segment 0 bases; nucleotides outside the gene matches: 8. Per the germline V gene, CDR1 is MNHEY and CDR2 is SMNVEV (reference sequence). DNA of the CDR3: TGTGCCAGCAGTTTAAGTGGACTAGCGGGAGGGAGGGGCTCCTACGAGCAGTACTTC. Encoded protein: CASSLSGLAGGRGSYEQYF.

The rearrangement joins TRBV20-1 to TRBJ1-2; D uncertain. Trimming shortened V by 3 bases and J by 6 bases, and 8 bases separated the two germline ends. CDR1 and CDR2 from the germline V gene are DFQATT and SNEGSKA (reference sequence). The CDR3 extends over 11 amino acids. In DNA, the CDR3 is TGCAGTGCTAGCCGGGATAATGGCTACACCTTC. It codes for CSASRDNGYTF.

There are a few counts of this clone. CDR3 sequence: CSACREVGDEQFF. DNA of the CDR3: TGCAGCGCCTGCAGGGAGGTTGGGGATGAGCAGTTCTTC. This chain joins TRBV29-1 and TRBJ2-1, with a tentative D call TRBD2 (6 bases). Germline V gene lookup returns CDR1 SQVTM and CDR2 ANQGSEA. The CDR3 has 13 residues. The ends were cut back, 7 bases at V and 8 bases at J, with 18 bases in the middle.

The J gene is TRBJ2-5, the V gene TRBV2, with 8 bases that match TRBD1. Germline values: CDR1 SNHLY, CDR2 FYNNEI. V shed 5 bases, J shed 6 bases, and the junction held 8 bases outside the gene matches. CDR3 length: 14 residues. Here the CDR3 DNA reads TGTGCCAGCAGTCCCCAAGGGACAGGCAAGACCCAGTACTTC. This translates into CASSPQGTGKTQYF.

There are a few counts of this clone. This chain uses TRBV28 with TRBJ2-7; D gene unclear. V was cut by 5 bases and J by 6 bases, with 11 bases left in between. The CDR3 sequence is 12 residues long. CDR1 and CDR2 from the germline V gene are MDHEN and SYDVKM. CDR3 coding DNA: TGTGCCAGCAGTCCTCTAGTTCTCGAGCAGTACTTC. Residues: CASSPLVLEQYF.

The CDR3 DNA reads as TGTGCCAGCAGTGGGATTTCCGGGACTGAAGCTTTCTTT. Translated: CASSGISGTEAFF. The chain links TRBV6-4 to TRBJ1-1; no clear D. This CDR3 has 13 residues. Germline V gene sequence: CDR1 MRHNA, CDR2 SNTAGT. Trimming removed 4 bases at V and 5 bases at J, with 11 bases between.

This chain joins TRBV6-5 and TRBJ2-5, with D unclear. Germline lookup yields CDR1 MNHEY and CDR2 SVGAGI. This CDR3 is 14 amino acids long. V shed 5 bases and J shed 3 bases, with 13 bases lying between them. CDR3 sequence (DNA): TGTGCCAGCAGTCCAATAACAAAGAAAGAGACCCAGTACTTC. Translating it yields CASSPITKKETQYF.

The V call is TRBV13, the J call TRBJ1-3, with TRBD1 as a possible D gene (5 bases). The V gene's germline CDR1 is PRHDT and CDR2 FYEKMQ (reference sequence). The CDR3 runs to 14 residues. V gave up 5 bases and J gave up 3 bases, with 11 bases separating them. The CDR3 DNA sequence: TGTGCCAGCAGCCGGCAGGGTTTTGGAAACACCATATATTTT. Translated: CASSRQGFGNTIYF. Full variable domain (rest looked up from reference TRBV13 and TRBJ1-3): AAGVIQSPRHLIKEKRETATLKCYPIPRHDTVYWYQQGPGQDPQFLISFYEKMQSDKGSIPDRFSAQQFSDYHSELNMSSLELGDSALYFCASSRQGFGNTIYFGEGSWLTVV.